These T cell receptor beta chains were read from a single sample in a study of blood T cell repertoires in COVID-19. Method: immunoSEQ multiplex PCR; TCRdb's copy keeps in-frame clones and lacks some. Among 310,000 or so clones listed, roughly 90% were seen once. Sequencing was carried out using peripheral blood. Every receptor here comes from a woman aged 25 to 39 with COVID-19, enrolled during active disease. Both conserved end residues are part of each CDR3. A D gene is named only where the DNA matches it firmly.

TRBV7-8	TRBJ1-1	-	CASSVGGADTEAFF
TRBV10-2	TRBJ1-4	TRBD1	CATSLQGGNEKLFF
TRBV7-9	TRBJ2-3	TRBD2	CASSFPTSGRALGTDTQYF
TRBV19	TRBJ1-5	-	CASSISGGWQPQHF
TRBV6-7	TRBJ1-2	-	CAPSNYYNYGYTF
TRBV19	TRBJ1-2	-	CASSTDRLAYGYTF
TRBV27	TRBJ2-2	-	CASGRQGNTGELFF
TRBV10-2	TRBJ1-1	-	CASRVERLNTEAFF
TRBV5-1	TRBJ1-2	-	CASSLDGLRDYGYTF
TRBV28	TRBJ1-4	-	CASSLHRENEKLFF
TRBV7-9	TRBJ2-1	-	CASSLQSDSAAQFF
TRBV18	TRBJ2-7	TRBD1	CASSPRDRDHEQYF
TRBV9	TRBJ2-1	TRBD2	CASSGLAGKWNEQFF
TRBV6-1	TRBJ2-1	TRBD2	CASSEWGASGRYNEQFF
TRBV7-8	TRBJ1-1	-	CASSRAGVNILTEAFF
TRBV5-1	TRBJ2-1	TRBD1	CASSLQGASYNEQFF
TRBV19	TRBJ1-1	-	CASSTLTALNTEAFF
TRBV29-1	TRBJ2-7	TRBD2	CSVRPGLASYEQYF
TRBV19	TRBJ1-1	TRBD1	CASSPLRTGETEAFF
TRBV4-1	TRBJ2-1	TRBD2	CASSREGLAGGNEQFF
TRBV28	TRBJ1-5	TRBD1	CASTPMTGKPNNQPQHF
TRBV3-1/TRBV3-2	TRBJ1-5	-	CASSQGGTGSQPQHF
TRBV5-1	TRBJ1-3	-	CASSAGAGGNTIYF
TRBV24-1	TRBJ2-1	TRBD2	CATSDSPQTGTSAYNEQFF
TRBV29-1	TRBJ2-3	TRBD2	CSVEELTSGRTDTQYF
TRBV6-6	TRBJ1-1	-	CASSYRRNTEAFF
TRBV6-6	TRBJ2-2	TRBD2	CASSYGERGTGELFF
TRBV11-2	TRBJ2-7	-	CASSLVRGSYEQYF
TRBV18	TRBJ2-7	TRBD2	CASSPSGGSREQYF
TRBV5-8	TRBJ2-3	TRBD2	CASSFTGEGLDTQYF
TRBV11-2	TRBJ1-2	-	CASSPLSSRGNGYTF
TRBV28	TRBJ2-7	-	CASSQDPTVGLPAYEQYF
TRBV10-3	TRBJ2-6	TRBD2	CAISDPAGDSGANVLTF
TRBV29-1	TRBJ2-5	TRBD1	CSVATGLETQYF
TRBV7-2	TRBJ2-3	-	CASSTLASTQYF
TRBV12-3/TRBV12-4	TRBJ1-1	-	CASSYDSKAFF
TRBV6-5	TRBJ2-7	-	CASSYSFRGHEQYF
TRBV2	TRBJ2-1	-	CASSETTASSPSSSYNEQFF
TRBV30	TRBJ2-2	-	CAWSVRPGATGELFF
TRBV19	TRBJ2-1	TRBD2	CASSIEGTSGRTEQFF
TRBV5-1	TRBJ1-1	TRBD1	CASRYRGTAPMNTEAFF
TRBV5-1	TRBJ2-5	TRBD1	CASSFTYRGQETQYF
TRBV19	TRBJ1-1	-	CASSIRAGETEAFF
TRBV4-1	TRBJ1-4	-	CASSAGFNEKLFF
TRBV6-5	TRBJ1-2	TRBD1	CASTPGGQGFDYTF
TRBV11-2	TRBJ2-1	TRBD2	CASSLVTSGYNEQFF
TRBV30	TRBJ1-5	-	CAWSSGADQPQHF
TRBV27	TRBJ2-7	-	CASSLEGSYEQYF
TRBV9	TRBJ2-2	-	CASSPLTGTSRIGELFF
TRBV27	TRBJ2-7	-	CASRSLGSGHEQYF
TRBV18	TRBJ2-7	-	CASSNGQTYEQYF
TRBV7-9	TRBJ2-2	-	CASSQTWGRGTGELFF
TRBV15	TRBJ1-1	-	CATTLYPDTEAFF